This TCR beta chain was sequenced in a study of blood T cell repertoires in COVID-19. Turning to the study itself: Samples taken during acute and convalescent COVID-19 were collected in the United States, Italy and Spain.

Trimming at V came to 7 bases and at J to 11 bases, leaving 11 bases not matched to a gene. The CDR3 is 13 residues long. Germline assignment: CDR1 SNHLY and CDR2 FYNNEI. This clone was seen many times. Here immunoSEQ multiplex PCR was the method, and the copy in TCRdb shows in-frame clones only, minus some. Of approximately 130,000 clones listed, approximately 80% are singletons. The TCR was taken from an elderly man with acute or convalescent COVID-19. The sample comprised peripheral blood. J is TRBJ1-5 and V is TRBV2, with 7 bases identical to TRBD1. In nucleotides, the CDR3 is TGTGCCAGCACTGGGGCAGGGGGTGGGACCCAGCATTTT. Protein: CASTGAGGGTQHF.